This T cell receptor beta chain was identified in a study of T cell responses to AZD1222 COVID-19 vaccine. Regarding the study as a whole: Unmutated regions of variants are reportedly targeted by nearly half of spike-specific TCRs.

This CDR3 spans 14 amino acids. Trimming shortened V by 6 bases and J by 4 bases, and 15 bases separated the two germline ends. Per the germline V gene, CDR1 is SGHDN and CDR2 is FVKESK. Assay: immunoSEQ multiplex PCR; the TCRdb copy retains only in-frame clones and omits some. Counted here are fewer than 250,000 clones, 85% to 95% occurring once; the ten biggest clones make up 1% to 1.5%. This clone was detected once. Its specificity is not known. The origin of this receptor is an adult in good health. Sequencing used peripheral blood, obtained on day 0 of AZD1222 vaccination. The chain has TRBV14 and TRBJ1-1, with D unresolved. CDR3 bases: TGTGCCAGCAGACGTGAGGGCGTGGGCACTGAAGCTTTCTTT. It yields the protein CASRREGVGTEAFF.